This T cell receptor beta chain was captured by sequencing in a study of human T cells and chemical hapten exposure. Across the study: The study traced per-sample TCR yield variation mainly to small differences in pooled library volumes.

Trimming cost V 1 base and J 6 bases, with 15 bases left between them. The CDR3 runs 15 residues. Per the germline V gene, CDR1 is LGHDT and CDR2 is YNNKEL (reference sequence). For the library, individual cDNA molecules each received unique molecular identifiers. Per the study methods: The median was 95,638 TCRs per sample, ranging about 20,000 to 690,600. TCRdb used MiXCR to reprocess the 5' RACE reads, holding one entry per CDR3 protein. What appears here as the V and J calls and clone size reflects TCRdb's work, not the paper's. This repertoire shows roughly 120,000 distinct CDR3 sequences, roughly 18% found once; its top ten account for 2.5% to 3.5%. This clonotype was seen a few times. Total RNA was extracted from unfractionated whole blood.

This sequence was found in a human donor in good health. V gene TRBV3-1 combines with J gene TRBJ1-2; possible D gene TRBD1, 5 bases. The CDR3 bases are TGTGCCAGCAGCCAAGGTCAGGGATCGGACGATGGCTACACCTTC. Translation: CASSQGQGSDDGYTF.